This T cell receptor (beta chain) was recovered during a study of spatial heterogeneity in lung cancer. TCRdb passed the 5' RACE reads through MiXCR, listing each CDR3 protein once. In the table there are 110,000 or so distinct CDR3 sequences, less than 14% of which are singletons. Specified time point: blood at routine non-recurrence follow-up after resection. This clonotype was counted only a few times. V lost 3 bases and J 8 bases, leaving 12 bases between the germline ends. CDR1 is SGDLS and CDR2 is YYNGEE in the germline V gene. The CDR3 has 13 residues. This receptor was identified in a female donor with early-stage non-small cell lung cancer. This chain joins TRBV9 and TRBJ1-3; D is unresolved. This sample comprised PBMCs, obtained at follow-up. The CDR3 reads CASSGYRGYTIYF. The CDR3 coding sequence is TGTGCCAGCAGCGGCTACCGCGGATACACCATATATTTT.